These 30 T cell receptor beta chains share one sample of origin, sequenced in a study of cytomegalovirus exposure and HLA in healthy donors. The study ran its PCR with 60 Vbeta and 13 Jbeta primers. Libraries were prepared by immunoSEQ multiplex PCR; TCRdb keeps only in-frame clonotypes and omits some of them. In the table there are about 170,000 clones, 80% to 90% of which are singletons. Sequencing input: PBMCs. These TCRs come from a woman between 18 and 29 years old in good health and CMV-seronegative.

This chain uses TRBV13 with TRBJ2-3, with TRBD2 identical over 8 bases. The CDR3 covers 17 residues. The V and J ends lost 0 bases and 0 bases, in that order; junction bases with no gene match: 5. Germline V gives CDR1 PRHDT, CDR2 FYEKMQ (reference sequence). CDR3 DNA sequence: TGTGCCAGCAGCTTAGGACGGGGGGGCCCTAGCACAGATACGCAGTATTTT. This encodes CASSLGRGGPSTDTQYF.

The CDR3 is CASSYSRSSGYEAFF. The CDR3 bases are TGTGCCAGCAGTTACTCGAGGTCCTCCGGGTATGAAGCTTTCTTT. The chain has TRBV6-5 and TRBJ1-1; D is unclear. The CDR3 contains 15 residues. Germline values: CDR1 MNHEY, CDR2 SVGAGI. Trimming left V 0 bases short and J 7 bases short, with 15 bases between.

The chain's CDR3 is CASSHARNTEAFF. The CDR3 nucleotides read TGTGCCAGCAGCCATGCTAGGAACACTGAAGCTTTCTTT. The genes are TRBV7-6 and TRBJ1-1; D not certain. The CDR3 loop spans 13 amino acids. Germline V gene data show CDR1 as SGHVS and CDR2 as FNYEAQ. Trimming removed 5 bases from V and 1 base from J, with 8 bases in between. The whole variable domain, remainder taken from reference TRBV7-6 and TRBJ1-1, is GAGVSQSPRYKVTKRGQDVALRCDPISGHVSLYWYRQALGQGPEFLTYFNYEAQQDKSGLPNDRFSAERPEGSISTLTIQRTEQRDSAMYRCASSHARNTEAFFGQGTRLTVV.

The chain joins TRBV19 to TRBJ2-2, with a tentative D call TRBD1 (6 bases). Germline CDR1 reads LNHDA; CDR2 reads SQIVND (reference sequence). The CDR3 is 15 amino acids. Between the trimmed V and J ends, which lost 5 bases and 2 bases, there was a span of 12 bases. The CDR3 nucleotides are TGTGCCAGTAGTTCAGGGGCCTATAACACCGGGGAGCTGTTTTTT. Protein: CASSSGAYNTGELFF.

The rearrangement uses TRBV6-1 and TRBJ2-7; D unresolved. CDR3 length equals 14 residues. V lost 2 bases to trimming and J lost 5 bases, with 13 bases between them. The germline CDR1 and CDR2 sequences are MNHNS and SASEGT. The CDR3 DNA is TGTGCCAGCAGTGAATCAACAGCTACGCACGAGCAGTACTTC. Translation: CASSESTATHEQYF.

The rearrangement joins TRBV5-3 to TRBJ1-3; perhaps TRBD1 as D (5 bases). TRBV5-3 is treated as an ORF (open reading frame) with a function not yet certain. V lost 3 bases and J lost 2, with 15 bases in between. The CDR3 runs to 16 residues. The CDR3 region is CARSWGDLLPGNTIYF. The CDR3 DNA is TGTGCCAGAAGCTGGGGGGACCTACTGCCTGGAAACACCATATATTTT.

V usage is TRBV7-9 and J usage is TRBJ1-6; D not certain. Germline V gene lookup returns CDR1 SEHNR and CDR2 FQNEAQ (reference sequence). The CDR3 covers 15 residues. V lost 1 base, J lost 7 bases, and 11 bases lay in between. The CDR3 nucleotides are TGTGCCAGCAGCTTAGGGTTTGGCGGAAATTCACCCCTCCACTTT. It encodes CASSLGFGGNSPLHF.

The rearrangement uses TRBV7-9 and TRBJ1-2, with 9 bases lining up with TRBD1. Germline V lookup: CDR1 SEHNR, CDR2 FQNEAQ (reference sequence). V shed 4 bases, J shed 4 bases, and the junction held 10 bases outside the gene matches. The CDR3 runs 16 residues. DNA for the CDR3: TGTGCCAGCAGCTCAGGACCGGGACAGGGCCCCTATGGCTACACCTTC. This sequence encodes CASSSGPGQGPYGYTF.

The chain has TRBV25-1 and TRBJ2-1, with TRBD2 as a possible D gene (6 bases). This CDR3 region has 14 residues. Trimming took 7 bases from V and 4 from J, leaving 14 bases between them. Germline CDR1 reads MGHDK; CDR2 reads SYGVNS. CDR3 coding DNA: TGTGCCAGCACCGACGGGGGATTTTACAATGAGCAGTTCTTC. Its protein is CASTDGGFYNEQFF.

The chain carries TRBV2 and TRBJ2-1; tentative D call: TRBD1 (5 bases). The CDR3 contains 12 residues. The germline V gene encodes CDR1 SNHLY and CDR2 FYNNEI. Between the trimmed V and J ends, which lost 2 bases and 8 bases, there was a span of 7 bases. In DNA form, the CDR3 reads TGTGCCAGCAGTGAACAGGGATATGAGCAGTTCTTC. It specifies CASSEQGYEQFF.

This chain uses TRBV6-1 with TRBJ2-7; 7 nucleotides agree with TRBD1. The CDR3 is 14 residues long. From germline, CDR1 is MNHNS and CDR2 SASEGT. Losses at the gene ends were 6 bases for V and 0 bases for J; bases not matched to a gene: 5. CDR3 bases: TGTGCCAGCAGCCGGGACAGCAGCTCCTACGAGCAGTACTTC. Protein product: CASSRDSSSYEQYF.

Only a few counts were recorded for this clone. The chain carries TRBV10-3 and TRBJ2-7; D is perhaps TRBD1 (6 bases). The CDR3 is 14 amino acids. CDR1 is ENHRY, CDR2 SYGVKD, per germline. V was cut by 4 bases and J by 2 bases, with 12 bases left in between. The CDR3 coding sequence is TGTGCCATCAGTGGAAGGGGGTCTACCTACGAGCAGTACTTC. This sequence encodes CAISGRGSTYEQYF.

This clone has only one observation. V usage is TRBV7-9 and J usage is TRBJ1-4; D uncertain. Germline CDR1 SEHNR, CDR2 FQNEAQ (reference sequence). CDR3 length: 15 residues. Trimming removed 0 bases at V and 0 bases at J, with 5 bases between. CDR3 nucleotide sequence: TGTGCCAGCAGCTTAGCCGGGACAACTAATGAAAAACTGTTTTTT. It translates to CASSLAGTTNEKLFF.

The chain carries TRBV27 and TRBJ1-6; 10 nucleotides line up with TRBD1. The junction had 9 bases not matched to a gene; V was cut back by 5 bases and J by 11 bases. This CDR3 has 15 amino acids. Germline values: CDR1 MNHEY, CDR2 SMNVEV (reference sequence). The CDR3 spells CASSAHRDRGTPLHF. The CDR3 region has the DNA TGTGCCAGCAGTGCCCACCGGGACAGGGGTACACCCCTCCACTTT.

The table lists this clone with a count of one. The V gene is TRBV5-5, the J gene TRBJ1-2, with D tentatively TRBD1 (5 bases). The CDR3 length is 12 residues. Trimming pared 2 bases from V and 4 bases from J, leaving 6 bases between. Germline V gene sequence: CDR1 SGHKS, CDR2 YYEKEE (reference sequence). DNA for the CDR3: TGTGCCAGCAGCTTCGACAGCTATGGCTACACCTTC. Encoded protein: CASSFDSYGYTF. The full variable domain, in which reference TRBV5-5 and TRBJ1-2 provide the parts outside the CDR3, is DAGVTQSPTHLIKTRGQQVTLRCSPISGHKSVSWYQQVLGQGPQFIFQYYEKEERGRGNFPDRFSARQFPNYSSELNVNALLLGDSALYLCASSFDSYGYTFGSGTRLTVV.

As for this clone: This CDR3 is also generated by other DNA sequences in the sample. CDR3 amino acids: CASSLGGSSYEQYF. The CDR3 DNA follows: TGTGCCAGCAGTTTAGGCGGGAGCTCCTACGAGCAGTACTTC. The chain couples TRBV28 to TRBJ2-7; TRBD2 matches 7 bases. Trimming removed 2 bases from V and 0 bases from J; junction bases left unmatched: 1. This CDR3 comprises 14 residues. Germline V gives CDR1 MDHEN, CDR2 SYDVKM. The full variable domain, completed using reference TRBV28 and TRBJ2-7, is DVKVTQSSRYLVKRTGEKVFLECVQDMDHENMFWYRQDPGLGLRLIYFSYDVKMKEKGDIPEGYSVSREKKERFSLILESASTNQTSMYLCASSLGGSSYEQYFGPGTRLTVT.

The rearrangement links TRBV7-9 to TRBJ1-6; TRBD1 matches 7 bases. Germline lookup yields CDR1 SEHNR and CDR2 FQNEAQ (reference sequence). After removal of 4 bases from V and 13 bases from J, the junction contained 19 bases not matched to a gene. The CDR3 consists of 17 residues. In DNA form, the CDR3 reads TGTGCCAGCAGCTCGGACAGGAATCCCATACCGGGCTTTCCCCTCCACTTT. Translated, it gives CASSSDRNPIPGFPLHF.

This clone appeared a few times. This chain joins TRBV29-1 and TRBJ2-5; 9 bases align to TRBD2. This CDR3 has 14 residues. V lost 1 base, J lost 5 bases, and 5 bases stayed unmatched. The germline CDR1 and CDR2 sequences are SQVTM and ANQGSEA. This CDR3 reads CSVEGGRARETQYF. DNA for the CDR3: TGCAGCGTTGAAGGCGGGAGGGCGAGGGAGACCCAGTACTTC.

CDR3 nucleotides: TGTGCCTGGAGTAAGACAGGGATTTACGAGCAGTACTTC. It codes for CAWSKTGIYEQYF. The rearrangement links TRBV30 to TRBJ2-7, with 7 bases that match TRBD1. The V gene's germline CDR1 is GTSNPN and CDR2 SVGIG (reference sequence). The CDR3 loop spans 13 amino acids. Unmatched junction bases numbered 5, after V lost 2 bases and J lost 4 bases.

The J gene is TRBJ2-7, the V gene TRBV6-5; possible D gene TRBD1, 5 bases. V was clipped by 0 bases and J by 6 bases, with 15 bases between them. The length of the CDR3 is 15 residues. Per the germline V gene, CDR1 is MNHEY and CDR2 is SVGAGI. The CDR3 DNA reads as TGTGCCAGCAGTTACTCCCCAGGGATGCCAGGCGAGCAGTACTTC. It specifies CASSYSPGMPGEQYF.

The rearrangement uses TRBV27 and TRBJ2-7; 16 bases align to TRBD2. V was clipped by 6 bases and J by 4 bases; unmatched bases: 3. This CDR3 region has 15 residues. Germline lookup yields CDR1 MNHEY and CDR2 SMNVEV (reference sequence). The CDR3 loop reads CASRGTSGRVYEQYF. The CDR3 DNA sequence: TGTGCCAGCAGGGGGACTAGCGGGAGGGTATACGAGCAGTACTTC.

V usage is TRBV4-1 and J usage is TRBJ1-5; D uncertain. Trimming removed 1 base from V and 5 bases from J, with 6 bases in between. CDR3 size: 13 residues. Germline V gene sequence: CDR1 MGHRA, CDR2 YSYEKL. The CDR3 DNA reads as TGCGCCAGCAGCCAAGCTCGGGATCAGCCCCAGCATTTT. This gives the protein CASSQARDQPQHF.

The gene calls are TRBV7-8 and TRBJ2-5, with TRBD2 matching 9 bases. The CDR3 covers 18 residues. Trimming cost V 5 bases and J 6 bases; bases outside gene matches: 19. The germline CDR1 and CDR2 sequences are SGHVS and FQNEAQ. For the CDR3, the DNA is TGTGCCAGCAGCGCGGACCGGAGGAGAGCGGGGGGCAACCAGACCCAGTACTTC. Its protein product is CASSADRRRAGGNQTQYF.

V usage is TRBV9 and J usage is TRBJ1-1, with D possibly matching TRBD1 (6 bases). V lost 4 bases, J lost 0 bases, and 13 bases lay in between. Germline V gene data show CDR1 as SGDLS and CDR2 as YYNGEE. This CDR3 has 15 residues. The CDR3 sequence is CASSRGGNLNTEAFF. The CDR3 bases are TGTGCCAGCAGCCGGGGGGGCAACCTGAACACTGAAGCTTTCTTT.

This sequence joins TRBV28 and TRBJ1-1, with unresolved D. Trimming removed 3 bases at V and 1 base at J, with 6 bases between. The CDR3 is made up of 13 amino acids. The germline gives CDR1 MDHEN, CDR2 SYDVKM. As DNA, the CDR3 is TGTGCCAGCAGTTTTACAGCGAACACTGAAGCTTTCTTT. Translating it yields CASSFTANTEAFF.

V usage is TRBV11-2 and J usage is TRBJ2-3; D is perhaps TRBD1 (6 bases). V gave up 5 bases and J gave up 4 bases, with 19 bases separating them. The CDR3 length is 16 residues. The germline gives CDR1 SGHAT, CDR2 FQNNGV. CDR3 sequence (DNA): TGTGCCAGCAGCCCGATTGGGGGCCTACCCTCAGATACGCAGTATTTT. Residues: CASSPIGGLPSDTQYF.

The J gene is TRBJ1-2, the V gene TRBV29-1, with 8 bases matching TRBD1. Germline V CDR1 and CDR2: SQVTM, ANQGSEA. With 5 bases clipped from V and 3 bases from J, the junction kept 5 bases outside the gene matches. CDR3 length: 13 amino acids. The CDR3 protein is CSVSDRGDYGYTF. The CDR3 DNA sequence: TGCAGCGTTTCCGACAGGGGAGACTATGGCTACACCTTC.

This chain joins TRBV11-2 and TRBJ2-5, with D maybe TRBD2 (5 bases). This CDR3 is built from 15 residues. CDR1 SGHAT and CDR2 FQNNGV come from the germline V gene. The V gene lost 1 base and the J gene lost 5 bases, with 14 bases spanning the gap. Here the CDR3 DNA reads TGTGCCAGCAGCTTAGGTCGGGGTGGGCGTGAGACCCAGTACTTC. It is translated as CASSLGRGGRETQYF.

The rearrangement links TRBV27 to TRBJ2-3, with D unclear. The CDR3 covers 13 residues. Trimming pared 2 bases from V and 8 bases from J, leaving 11 bases between. Germline V gene sequence: CDR1 MNHEY, CDR2 SMNVEV (reference sequence). CDR3 nucleotides: TGTGCCAGCAGTTTAAATCCAAAGAGTACGCAGTATTTT. Translated, it gives CASSLNPKSTQYF.

This chain uses TRBV10-1 with TRBJ1-2; 8 bases align to TRBD1. This CDR3 has 14 amino acids. The germline V gene has CDR1 WNHNN and CDR2 SYGVQD (reference sequence). Unmatched junction bases numbered 5, after V lost 0 bases and J lost 8 bases. The DNA for the CDR3 is TGCGCCAGCAGTGAGTCGACCAGGGGGCACGGCTACACCTTC. It translates to CASSESTRGHGYTF.